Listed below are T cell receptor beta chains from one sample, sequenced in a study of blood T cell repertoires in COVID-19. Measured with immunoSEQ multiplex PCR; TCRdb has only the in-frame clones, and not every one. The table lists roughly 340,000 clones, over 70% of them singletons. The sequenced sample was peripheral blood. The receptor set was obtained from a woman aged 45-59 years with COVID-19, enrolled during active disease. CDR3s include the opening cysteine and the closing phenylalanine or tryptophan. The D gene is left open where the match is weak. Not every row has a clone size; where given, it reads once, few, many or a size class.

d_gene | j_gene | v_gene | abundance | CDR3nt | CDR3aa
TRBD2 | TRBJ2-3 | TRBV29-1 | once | TGCAGCGTTGAATTGACTAGCGGCCGCACAGATACGCAGTATTTT | CSVELTSGRTDTQYF
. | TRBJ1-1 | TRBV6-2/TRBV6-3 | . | TGTGCCAGCAGTAAAGCGGGGGGTGGTACTGAAGCTTTCTTT | CASSKAGGGTEAFF
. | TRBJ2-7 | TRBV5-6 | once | TGTGCCAGCAGCTTGCCAGGACAGACCTACGAGCAGTACTTC | CASSLPGQTYEQYF
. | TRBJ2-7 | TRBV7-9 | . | TGTGCCAGCAGCTCAAACTTTGAGCAGTACTTC | CASSSNFEQYF
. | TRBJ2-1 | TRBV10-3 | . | TGTGCCATCAGTGAGTCGGGGGGGCTGACGGGATCCTACAATGAGCAGTTCTTC | CAISESGGLTGSYNEQFF
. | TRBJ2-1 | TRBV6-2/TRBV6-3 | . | TGTGCCAGCAGTTACAGGGGGAGCTCCTACAATGAGCAGTTCTTC | CASSYRGSSYNEQFF
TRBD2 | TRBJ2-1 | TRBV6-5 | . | TGTGCCAGCAGCAATAGCGGGAGTATCCATGAGCAGTTCTTC | CASSNSGSIHEQFF
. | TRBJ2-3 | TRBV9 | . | TGTGCCAGCAGCGTAGGCGATCCTAGCACAGATACGCAGTATTTT | CASSVGDPSTDTQYF
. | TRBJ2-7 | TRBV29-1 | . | TGCAGCGTGTACCGGACAGACTCCTACGAGCAGTACTTC | CSVYRTDSYEQYF
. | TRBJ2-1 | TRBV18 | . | TGTGCCAGCTCACCAGGTCTGGCTGACAATGAGCAGTTCTTC | CASSPGLADNEQFF
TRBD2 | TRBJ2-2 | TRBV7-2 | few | TGTGCCAGCAGCTTAGCTGGACTAGCGGGAGGACCCGGGGAGCTGTTTTTT | CASSLAGLAGGPGELFF
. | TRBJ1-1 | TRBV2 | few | TGTGCCAGCAAAGAGGGAACTGAAGCTTTCTTT | CASKEGTEAFF
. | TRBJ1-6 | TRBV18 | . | TGTGCCAGCTCAGATCAGACAAATTCACCCCTCCACTTT | CASSDQTNSPLHF
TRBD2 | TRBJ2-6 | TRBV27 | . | TGTGCCAGCAGTTTACGACTCGGGAGGTCAGGCGGGGGGGCCAACGTCCTGACTTTC | CASSLRLGRSGGGANVLTF
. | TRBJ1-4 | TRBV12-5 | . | TGTGCTAGTGGTTTGGGACAGTTTGCAACTAATGAAAAACTGTTTTTT | CASGLGQFATNEKLFF
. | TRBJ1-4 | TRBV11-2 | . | TGTGCCAGCAGCTTAGTTCCAGTGGTCAATGAAAAACTGTTTTTT | CASSLVPVVNEKLFF
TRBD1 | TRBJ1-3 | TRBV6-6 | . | TGTGCCAGCAGTGGAACCGGGACAGGCTCTGGAAACACCATATATTTT | CASSGTGTGSGNTIYF
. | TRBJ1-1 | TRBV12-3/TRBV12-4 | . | TGTGCCAGCAGTTTCCCGGGCACTGAAGCTTTCTTT | CASSFPGTEAFF
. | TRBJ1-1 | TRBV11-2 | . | TGTGCCAGCAGCTTCCGTAGGACAGTGAACACTGAAGCTTTCTTT | CASSFRRTVNTEAFF
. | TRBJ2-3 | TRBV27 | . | TGTGCCAGCAGTTTTTTCTCGCGGGGCACAGATACGCAGTATTTT | CASSFFSRGTDTQYF
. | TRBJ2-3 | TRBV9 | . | TGTGCCAGCAGCGGGACGGGAGACTACACAGATACGCAGTATTTT | CASSGTGDYTDTQYF
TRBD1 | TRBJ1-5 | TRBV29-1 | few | TGCAGCGTGCAGACAGGGATCGGTCAGCCCCAGCATTTT | CSVQTGIGQPQHF
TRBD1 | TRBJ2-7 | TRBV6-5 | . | TGTGCCAGCAAAGAAACCTCCGACAGGGCCTACGAGCAGTACTTC | CASKETSDRAYEQYF
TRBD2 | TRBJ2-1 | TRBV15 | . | TGTGCCACCAGCAGAGATTCCCTAGCGGCTTCCTACAATGAGCAGTTCTTC | CATSRDSLAASYNEQFF
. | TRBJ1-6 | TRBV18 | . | TGTGCCAGCTCACCAACCAATACCGACAGGTCACCCCTCCACTTT | CASSPTNTDRSPLHF
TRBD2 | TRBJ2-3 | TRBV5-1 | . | TGCGCCAGCAGCTCAACTAGCGGGAGTTCCACGCAGTATTTT | CASSSTSGSSTQYF
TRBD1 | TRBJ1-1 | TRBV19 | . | TGTGCCAGTAGAAGAGGGACCACAGGGGGCACTGAAGCTTTCTTT | CASRRGTTGGTEAFF
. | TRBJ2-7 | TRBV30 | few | TGTGCCTGGAGTGCCCCCGACAGGAGCTACGAGCAGTACTTC | CAWSAPDRSYEQYF
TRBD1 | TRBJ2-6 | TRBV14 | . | TGTGCCAGCAGCCATCTACAGGGGGTGACCTCTGGGGCCAACGTCCTGACTTTC | CASSHLQGVTSGANVLTF
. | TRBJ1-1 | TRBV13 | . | TGTGCCAGCAGCTTAGGGGGGCAGGGGCGAACTGAAGCTTTCTTT | CASSLGGQGRTEAFF
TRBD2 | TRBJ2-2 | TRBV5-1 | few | TGCGCCAGCAGCTTGGGGGTTAGCGGGAGAACCGGGGAGCTGTTTTTT | CASSLGVSGRTGELFF
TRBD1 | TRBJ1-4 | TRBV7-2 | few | TGTGCCAGCAAATTGACAGGGGTTGGTAATGAAAAACTGTTTTTT | CASKLTGVGNEKLFF
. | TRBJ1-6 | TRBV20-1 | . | TGCAGTGCTTACCTTCTGACAACCCTCCACTTT | CSAYLLTTLHF
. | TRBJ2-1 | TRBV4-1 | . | TGCGCCAGCAGCCAAGATACCGGTGAAATGGATGAGCAGTTCTTC | CASSQDTGEMDEQFF
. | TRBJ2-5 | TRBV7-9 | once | TGTGCCAGCAGCCCTTCTAAGAGCAAAGAGACCCAGTACTTC | CASSPSKSKETQYF
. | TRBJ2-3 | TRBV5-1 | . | TGCGCCAGCAGCTTGACAGGGTTCAGCACAGATACGCAGTATTTT | CASSLTGFSTDTQYF
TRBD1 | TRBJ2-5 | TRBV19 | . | TGTGCCAGTAGTACGGGACAGGTGGATCGAGAGACCCAGTACTTC | CASSTGQVDRETQYF
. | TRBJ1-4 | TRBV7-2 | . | TGTGCCAGCAGCTTACACCGGGTGACTAATGAAAAACTGTTTTTT | CASSLHRVTNEKLFF
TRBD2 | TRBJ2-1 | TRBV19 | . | TGTGCCACCAGAAGTCTAGCGGGAGAAAATGAGCAGTTCTTC | CATRSLAGENEQFF
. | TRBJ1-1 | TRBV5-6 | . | TGTGCCAGCAGCTTGGCCTGGAGTCTTGAAGCTTTCTTT | CASSLAWSLEAFF
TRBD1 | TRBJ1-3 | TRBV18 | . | TGTGCCAGCTCACCTCCGACAGGGGACCTCTCTGGAAACACCATATATTTT | CASSPPTGDLSGNTIYF
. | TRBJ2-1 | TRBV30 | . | TGTGCCTGGCGGGATAGCTCCTACAATGAGCAGTTCTTC | CAWRDSSYNEQFF
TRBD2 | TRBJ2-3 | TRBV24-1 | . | TGTGCCACCAGTGACCCGATTCCGCGGGAGGGCCCGGGGAGAGCAGATACGCAGTATTTT | CATSDPIPREGPGRADTQYF
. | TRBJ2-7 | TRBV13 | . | TGTGCCAGCAGCGACAGCTACGAGCAGTACTTC | CASSDSYEQYF
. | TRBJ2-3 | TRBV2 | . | TGTGCCAGCAGTGCCAGCGCCCGCACAGATACGCAGTATTTT | CASSASARTDTQYF